What follows are 16 T cell receptor beta chains derived from one specimen sequenced in a study of T and B cells in COVID-19 patients. Each TRB amplification used roughly 220-550 ng of genomic DNA from blood. BIOMED2 TRB-A/B primer pools were used in multiplex TRB PCR. TCRdb re-called the multiplex PCR reads with MiXCR, one entry per CDR3 protein. Of about 5,100 distinct CDR3 sequences in the sample, around 20% are singletons; the top ten hold roughly 6.2%. What was sequenced was blood. Receptors originate from a human donor who had recovered from COVID-19.

This clonotype showed up many times. The chain has TRBV6-2 or TRBV6-3 and TRBJ1-6; D is unresolved. This CDR3 has 14 residues. The V gene's germline CDR1 is MNHEY and CDR2 SVGEGT. V was cut by 7 bases and J by 8 bases, with 15 bases left in between. CDR3 region: CASKVRQADSPLHF. In DNA form, the CDR3 reads TGTGCCAGCAAAGTTCGGCAGGCGGATTCACCCCTCCACTTT.

This chain links TRBV19 with TRBJ2-1, with 9 nucleotides matching TRBD2. Per germline, CDR1 LNHDA and CDR2 SQIVND (reference sequence). This CDR3 has 19 residues. Trimming removed 6 bases from V and 2 bases from J; junction bases left unmatched: 17. The CDR3 nucleotides read TGTGCCAGTAGCATCGATTCCCGGACTAGCGTGGGGGCCTACAATGAGCAGTTCTTC. Translating gives CASSIDSRTSVGAYNEQFF. Drawing the rest from reference TRBV19 and TRBJ2-1, the complete variable domain is DGGITQSPKYLFRKEGQNVTLSCEQNLNHDAMYWYRQDPGQGLRLIYYSQIVNDFQKGDIAEGYSVSREKKESFPLTVTSAQKNPTAFYLCASSIDSRTSVGAYNEQFFGPGTRLTVL.

Regarding this clonotype: A read error may be the cause here, since a much bigger clone is one base away. The J gene is TRBJ2-1, the V gene TRBV20-1, with D possibly matching TRBD2 (5 bases). CDR3 size: 14 residues. Germline V gene lookup returns CDR1 DFQATT and CDR2 SNEGSKA (reference sequence). The CDR3 region is CSTRDQAGWNEQFF. The CDR3 DNA sequence: TGCAGTACTAGAGATCAAGCAGGATGGAATGAGCAGTTCTTC.

Relative to its sample, this clonotype is medium-sized (0.01 to 0.1%). The J gene is TRBJ2-3, the V gene TRBV6-1, with unresolved D. V shed 5 bases and J shed 0 bases, with 9 bases lying between them. The CDR3 is 14 residues long. Germline CDR1 reads MNHNS; CDR2 reads SASEGT. CDR3 DNA: TGTGCCAGCAGTCGGCAGGCTAGCACAGATACGCAGTATTTT. Translated: CASSRQASTDTQYF.

This clonotype has a handful of counts. The genes are TRBV4-3 and TRBJ1-5; D perhaps matches TRBD1 (6 bases). The CDR3 extends over 13 amino acids. Germline V gene data show CDR1 as LGHNA and CDR2 as YSLEER. V was cut by 2 bases and J by 6 bases, with 8 bases left in between. The CDR3 DNA reads TGCGCCAGCAGCCAAAGCAGGGGTCAGCCCCAGCATTTT. The encoded protein is CASSQSRGQPQHF.

V gene TRBV7-2 combines with J gene TRBJ1-5; maybe TRBD1 (5 bases). Deletions cut 2 bases from V and 5 bases from J, with 7 bases between. The germline CDR1 and CDR2 sequences are SGHTA and FQGNSA. This CDR3 has 13 residues. The chain's CDR3 is CASSLRGDQPQHF. The CDR3 nucleotides are TGTGCCAGCAGCTTACGAGGGGATCAGCCCCAGCATTTT.

This clonotype counts as medium-sized. The V call is TRBV27, the J call TRBJ2-5; 11 bases are shared with TRBD2. Trimming at V came to 5 bases and at J to 4 bases, leaving 3 bases not matched to a gene. CDR3 length: 14 amino acids. Germline lookup yields CDR1 MNHEY and CDR2 SMNVEV (reference sequence). CDR3 DNA sequence: TGTGCCAGCAGTCCCCTAGCGGGAGGAGAGACCCAGTACTTC. The encoded protein is CASSPLAGGETQYF.

The genes are TRBV27 and TRBJ2-5; 12 positions agree with TRBD1. The CDR3 loop spans 17 amino acids. Germline assignment: CDR1 MNHEY and CDR2 SMNVEV (reference sequence). Trimming at V came to 2 bases and at J to 4 bases, leaving 8 bases not matched to a gene. The CDR3 sequence is CASSLGAGTGGGETQYF. In DNA, the CDR3 is TGTGCCAGCAGTTTAGGAGCCGGGACAGGGGGCGGAGAGACCCAGTACTTC.

Here the CDR3 reads CASSQDNGDTQYF. The DNA for the CDR3 is TGTGCCAGCAGCCAAGACAATGGGGATACGCAGTATTTT. V gene TRBV4-2 combines with J gene TRBJ2-3, with unresolved D. Trimming stripped 0 bases from V and 6 bases from J, with 7 bases between. CDR3 size: 13 residues. Per germline, CDR1 LGHNA and CDR2 YNFKEQ.

This clonotype was seen repeatedly, ten times or more. The chain recombines TRBV5-1 with TRBJ2-7; D possibly corresponds to TRBD1 (6 bases). The CDR3 runs 14 residues. The V gene's germline CDR1 is SGHRS and CDR2 YFSETQ. With 0 bases removed from V and 3 bases from J, the gap between germline ends came to 10 bases. The CDR3 region is CASSLAPDSYEQYF. CDR3 sequence (DNA): TGCGCCAGCAGCTTGGCCCCGGACAGCTACGAGCAGTACTTC.

In this sample, this clonotype is large. The chain joins TRBV29-1 to TRBJ2-1; D is perhaps TRBD2 (6 bases). V dropped 2 bases and J dropped 4 bases, with 9 bases sitting between them. This CDR3 region has 13 residues. The germline gives CDR1 SQVTM, CDR2 ANQGSEA. CDR3 region: CSVEKGLYNEQFF. The CDR3 region has the DNA TGCAGCGTTGAAAAAGGACTATACAATGAGCAGTTCTTC.

This chain uses TRBV11-1 with TRBJ2-3; TRBD1 might be the D (6 bases). This CDR3 is 16 amino acids long. Trimming removed 1 base at V and 0 bases at J, with 11 bases between. The germline V gene has CDR1 SGHAT and CDR2 FQDESV (reference sequence). The CDR3 nucleotides are TGTGCCAGCAGCTTAGTTCGGGGACACAGCACAGATACGCAGTATTTT. It codes for CASSLVRGHSTDTQYF.

This clonotype is medium-sized by share. V and J are TRBV5-1 and TRBJ2-7; D might be TRBD1 or TRBD2, each matching 5 bases. Per the germline V gene, CDR1 is SGHRS and CDR2 is YFSETQ. CDR3 size: 16 residues. V gave up 2 bases and J gave up 2 bases, with 17 bases separating them. CDR3 nucleotides: TGCGCCAGCAGCTTTGGGGGTTGGGTGGGGACCTACGAGCAGTACTTC. Protein: CASSFGGWVGTYEQYF. The full variable domain, its missing parts supplied by reference TRBV5-1 and TRBJ2-7, is KAGVTQTPRYLIKTRGQQVTLSCSPISGHRSVSWYQQTPGQGLQFLFEYFSETQRNKGNFPGRFSGRQFSNSRSEMNVSTLELGDSALYLCASSFGGWVGTYEQYFGPGTRLTVT.

The table lists this clonotype with a few counts. The chain joins TRBV20-1 to TRBJ2-7; 8 bases are a match to TRBD1. The germline gives CDR1 DFQATT, CDR2 SNEGSKA (reference sequence). Trimming at V came to 6 bases and at J to 9 bases, leaving 7 bases not matched to a gene. The CDR3 spans 11 residues. CDR3 coding DNA: TGCAGTGCCAGGGGGCCCGGCCGGCAGTACTTC. This translates into CSARGPGRQYF.

The CDR3 reads CASSPGTGLFRYTF. The CDR3 region has the DNA TGTGCCAGCAGCCCCGGGACAGGGTTGTTTCGCTACACCTTC. The rearrangement uses TRBV7-6 and TRBJ1-2, with 9 bases fitting TRBD1. Losses at the gene ends were 5 bases for V and 9 bases for J; bases not matched to a gene: 10. CDR3 size: 14 residues. Looked up from germline, CDR1 is SGHVS and CDR2 is FNYEAQ. Complete variable domain (other parts from reference TRBV7-6 and TRBJ1-2): GAGVSQSPRYKVTKRGQDVALRCDPISGHVSLYWYRQALGQGPEFLTYFNYEAQQDKSGLPNDRFSAERPEGSISTLTIQRTEQRDSAMYRCASSPGTGLFRYTFGSGTRLTVV.

This clonotype was observed at least ten times. This chain uses TRBV6-5 with TRBJ1-6; D is unresolved. The CDR3 consists of 13 residues. V lost 7 bases, J lost 10 bases, and 14 bases lay in between. Germline V gene data show CDR1 as MNHEY and CDR2 as SVGAGI. The CDR3 DNA reads TGTGCCAGCACGGACCTAACCGGGTCACCCCTCCACTTT. Residues: CASTDLTGSPLHF.